Below, 5 T cell receptor beta chains from the same sample are listed, as sequenced in a study of CD4 T cells in relation to SARS-CoV-2 and coronaviruses. Their target antigens are unknown. Unexposed donor CD4+ T cells date from about 2011-2018, before the COVID-19 pandemic. The cells were cultured for 10 days before CD4+ T cells were isolated. Method: immunoSEQ multiplex PCR; TCRdb's copy keeps in-frame clones and lacks some. The table includes 15,000 to 20,000 clones, about 70% detected once. Specimen: CD4+ T cells from PBMCs, cultured in vitro. The receptors stem from a human donor in good health.

The chain couples TRBV13 to TRBJ2-7; D unclear. The length of the CDR3 is 14 residues. Germline-derived CDR1 and CDR2 are PRHDT and FYEKMQ (reference sequence). Trimming removed 2 bases at V and 0 bases at J, with 8 bases between. The CDR3 region has the DNA TGTGCCAGCAGCTTACTGGGATCCTCCTACGAGCAGTACTTC. Amino acid sequence: CASSLLGSSYEQYF.

The chain employs TRBV24-1 and TRBJ1-5; D not certain. Trimming stripped 3 bases from V and 7 bases from J, with 9 bases between. The CDR3 covers 13 residues. Germline V CDR1 and CDR2: KGHDR, SFDVKD. This CDR3 reads CATSDNTAQPQHF. DNA for the CDR3: TGTGCCACCAGTGATAACACGGCCCAGCCCCAGCATTTT.

The chain employs TRBV3-1 (or the pseudogene TRBV3-2) and TRBJ2-3; 15 bases map to TRBD2. Germline CDR1 reads LGHDT; CDR2 reads YNNKEL (reference sequence). CDR3 length: 22 residues. Trimming removed 0 bases from V and 2 bases from J; junction bases left unmatched: 15. As DNA, the CDR3 is TGTGCCAGCAGCCAAGATACTAATGCGGGACTAGCGGGAGGTTATATCACAGATACGCAGTATTTT. Its protein product is CASSQDTNAGLAGGYITDTQYF.

The V call is TRBV9, the J call TRBJ2-2, with D hard to call. The germline V gene has CDR1 SGDLS and CDR2 YYNGEE. The CDR3 spans 14 residues. The V end was cut by 3 bases, the J end by 8 bases, with 14 bases between. As DNA, the CDR3 is TGTGCCAGCAGCGGTCCCCCGGCCGGAGGGGAGCTGTTTTTT. Its translation: CASSGPPAGGELFF.

V and J are TRBV28 and TRBJ1-2; D remains ambiguous. Germline CDR1 reads MDHEN; CDR2 reads SYDVKM. The CDR3 runs to 13 residues. Trimming removed 6 bases from V and 7 bases from J, with 15 bases in between. For the CDR3, the DNA is TGTGCCAGCAGACCGACGGATCTGAGTGGCTACACCTTC. Encoded protein: CASRPTDLSGYTF.